This T cell receptor (beta chain) was recovered during a study of cytomegalovirus exposure and HLA in healthy donors. Worth noting for this clone: What it binds is not known.

The CDR3 runs to 14 residues. V lost 8 bases and J lost 4, with 17 bases in between. CDR1 and CDR2 (germline): MNHNY, SVGAGI (reference sequence). Whole-study findings and limits: Rarity held for most TCR sequences, but there were some public TCRs that occurred in many donors.

Vbeta (60) and Jbeta (13) primers were used in the PCR. The protocol was immunoSEQ multiplex PCR, while the TCRdb copy is restricted to in-frame clones and leaves out a portion. The sample holds about 160,000 clones. V and J are TRBV6-6 and TRBJ1-2; a weak D match, TRBD1 (5 bases). The sequence was collected from a man younger than 40 in good health and CMV-seronegative. Sequenced sample: PBMCs. The CDR3 nucleotides read TGTGCCAGCTATTCGACCTCGGGGGGCTATGGCTACACCTTC. It translates to CASYSTSGGYGYTF.